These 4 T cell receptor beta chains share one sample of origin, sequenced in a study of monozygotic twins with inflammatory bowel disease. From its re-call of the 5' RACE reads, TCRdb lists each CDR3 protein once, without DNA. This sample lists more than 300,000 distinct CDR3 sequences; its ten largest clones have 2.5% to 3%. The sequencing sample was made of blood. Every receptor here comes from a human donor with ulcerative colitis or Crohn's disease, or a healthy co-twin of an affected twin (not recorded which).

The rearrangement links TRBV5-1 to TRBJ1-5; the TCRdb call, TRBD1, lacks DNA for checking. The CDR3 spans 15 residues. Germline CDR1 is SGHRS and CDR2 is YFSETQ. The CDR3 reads CASSLAGALYQPQHF. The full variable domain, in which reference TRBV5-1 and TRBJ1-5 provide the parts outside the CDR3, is KAGVTQTPRYLIKTRGQQVTLSCSPISGHRSVSWYQQTPGQGLQFLFEYFSETQRNKGNFPGRFSGRQFSNSRSEMNVSTLELGDSALYLCASSLAGALYQPQHFGDGTRLSIL.

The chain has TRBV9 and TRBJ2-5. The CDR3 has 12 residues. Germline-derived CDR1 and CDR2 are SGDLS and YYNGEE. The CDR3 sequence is CASSGGQETQYF.

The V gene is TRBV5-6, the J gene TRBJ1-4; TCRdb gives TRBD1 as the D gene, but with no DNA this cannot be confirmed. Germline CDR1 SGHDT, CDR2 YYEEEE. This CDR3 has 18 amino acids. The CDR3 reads CASSFRYGPGQGGEKLFF.

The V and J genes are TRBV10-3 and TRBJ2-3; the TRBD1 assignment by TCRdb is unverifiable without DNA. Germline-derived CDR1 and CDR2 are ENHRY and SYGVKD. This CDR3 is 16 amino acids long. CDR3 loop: CAISESGQGHTDTQYF.